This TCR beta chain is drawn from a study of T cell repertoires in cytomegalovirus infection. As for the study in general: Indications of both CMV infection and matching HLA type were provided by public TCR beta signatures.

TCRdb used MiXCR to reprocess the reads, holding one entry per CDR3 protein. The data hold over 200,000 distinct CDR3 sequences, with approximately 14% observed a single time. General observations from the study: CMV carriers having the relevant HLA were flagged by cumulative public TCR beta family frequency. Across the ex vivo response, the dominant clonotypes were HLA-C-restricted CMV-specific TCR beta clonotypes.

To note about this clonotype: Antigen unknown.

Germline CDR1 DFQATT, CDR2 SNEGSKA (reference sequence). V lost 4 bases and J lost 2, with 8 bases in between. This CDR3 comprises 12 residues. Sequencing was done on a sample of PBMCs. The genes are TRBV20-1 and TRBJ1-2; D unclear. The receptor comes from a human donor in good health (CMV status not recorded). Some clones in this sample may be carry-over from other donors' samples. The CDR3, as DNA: TGCAGTGCTAACCGGCAGAACTATGGCTACACCTTC. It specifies CSANRQNYGYTF.